These T cell receptor beta chains were read from a single sample in a study of CD8 T cells in Susac syndrome. From the immunoSEQ multiplex PCR reads, TCRdb called clonotypes with MiXCR, one entry per CDR3 protein. Seen here are 100,000 to 150,000 distinct CDR3 sequences, around 94% observed once, and the top ten hold approximately 0.1%. The sample comprised CD4+ T cells from PBMCs. The source of these receptors is a human donor in good health. CDR3s include the opening cysteine and the closing phenylalanine or tryptophan. D genes are given only for firm matches. Size values are once, few and many counts, or a class for expanded clones, and some rows have none.

cdr3_aa	cdr3_nt	clone_size	cdr3_length	d_call	v_call	j_call
CASSRASGSSYNEQFF	TGTGCCAGCAGCCGGGCTAGCGGGTCCTCCTACAATGAGCAGTTCTTC	-	16	TRBD2	TRBV7-9	TRBJ2-1
CASSGGGRGGDGEQYF	TGTGCCAGCAGCGGAGGCGGGAGAGGAGGGGACGGGGAGCAGTACTTC	-	16	TRBD2	TRBV4-2	TRBJ2-7
CASSLAGGPPTPYEQYF	TGTGCCAGCAGCTTGGCCGGAGGACCACCAACCCCCTACGAGCAGTACTTC	-	17	-	TRBV5-4	TRBJ2-7
CASSREAGFTGETQYF	TGTGCCAGCAGCCGAGAGGCGGGATTTACGGGGGAGACCCAGTACTTC	-	16	-	TRBV3-1	TRBJ2-5
CASSDLIAGSTVQYF	TGTGCCAGCAGTGACCTGATAGCGGGGTCTACGGTGCAGTACTTC	-	15	TRBD2	TRBV6-5	TRBJ2-7
CASSQGDRPDQPQHF	TGTGCCAGCAGTCAAGGGGACAGGCCTGATCAGCCCCAGCATTTT	-	15	TRBD1	TRBV12-3/TRBV12-4	TRBJ1-5
CASSQAGGFTGELFF	TGTGCCAGCAGTCAAGCGGGAGGGTTCACCGGGGAGCTGTTTTTT	few	15	TRBD2	TRBV6-1	TRBJ2-2
CASSSTWGTNDNEQFF	TGCGCCAGCAGCTCCACTTGGGGGACTAATGACAATGAGCAGTTCTTC	-	16	TRBD2	TRBV5-1	TRBJ2-1
CASSSSPEETQYF	TGTGCCAGCAGTTCTAGTCCGGAAGAGACCCAGTACTTC	-	13	-	TRBV6-5	TRBJ2-5
CASSGGLAYQETQYF	TGTGCCAGCAGTGGGGGACTAGCGTACCAAGAGACCCAGTACTTC	-	15	TRBD2	TRBV2	TRBJ2-5
CASRGEGRGTGELFF	TGTGCCAGCAGAGGCGAGGGCCGAGGCACCGGGGAGCTGTTTTTT	-	15	-	TRBV7-9	TRBJ2-2
CASSFSPLRTGELFF	TGTGCCAGCAGTTTTAGCCCCCTGAGGACCGGGGAGCTGTTTTTT	once	15	-	TRBV27	TRBJ2-2
CASYRPGQGTTKQYF	TGTGCCAGCTATCGTCCGGGACAGGGGACTACGAAGCAGTACTTC	-	15	TRBD1	TRBV5-6	TRBJ2-7
CASSGQAMNTEAFF	TGTGCCAGCAGTGGACAGGCAATGAACACTGAAGCTTTCTTT	-	14	-	TRBV6-1	TRBJ1-1